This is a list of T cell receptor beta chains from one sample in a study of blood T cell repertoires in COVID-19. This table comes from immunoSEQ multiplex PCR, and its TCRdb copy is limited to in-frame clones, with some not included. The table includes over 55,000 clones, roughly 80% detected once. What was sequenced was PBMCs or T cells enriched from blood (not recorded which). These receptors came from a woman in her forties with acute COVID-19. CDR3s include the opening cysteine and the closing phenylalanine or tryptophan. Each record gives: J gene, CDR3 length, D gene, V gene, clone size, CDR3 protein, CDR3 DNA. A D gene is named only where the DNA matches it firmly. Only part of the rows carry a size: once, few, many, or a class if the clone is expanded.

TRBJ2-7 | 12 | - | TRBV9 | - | CASSVGDYEQYF | TGTGCCAGCAGCGTAGGCGACTACGAGCAGTACTTC
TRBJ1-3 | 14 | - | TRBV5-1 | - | CASSRGEHGNTIYF | TGCGCCAGCAGTAGGGGTGAGCATGGAAACACCATATATTTT
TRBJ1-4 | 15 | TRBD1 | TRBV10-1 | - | CASSVRGQGDEKLFF | TGCGCCAGCAGTGTCAGAGGACAGGGAGATGAAAAACTGTTTTTT
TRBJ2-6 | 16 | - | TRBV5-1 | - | CASSLSGDTGANVLTF | TGCGCCAGCAGCTTGTCCGGGGATACTGGGGCCAACGTCCTGACTTTC
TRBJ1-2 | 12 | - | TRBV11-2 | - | CASSLEAGGYTF | TGTGCCAGCAGCTTAGAAGCAGGTGGCTACACCTTC
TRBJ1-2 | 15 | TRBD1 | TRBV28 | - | CASSLPKGQGDGYTF | TGTGCCAGCAGTTTACCAAAGGGACAGGGTGATGGCTACACCTTC
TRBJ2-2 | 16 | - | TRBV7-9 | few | CASSRPRGANTGELFF | TGTGCCAGCAGCCGACCGCGGGGCGCGAACACCGGGGAGCTGTTTTTT
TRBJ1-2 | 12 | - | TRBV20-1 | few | CSASLRDEGYTF | TGCAGTGCTAGTTTGCGGGATGAAGGCTACACCTTC
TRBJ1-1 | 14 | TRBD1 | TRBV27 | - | CASSPHTGGTEAFF | TGTGCCAGCAGCCCCCACACAGGGGGCACTGAAGCTTTCTTT
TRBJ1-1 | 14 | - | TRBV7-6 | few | CASSLNGGRTEAFF | TGTGCCAGCAGCCTTAATGGGGGCCGGACTGAAGCTTTCTTT
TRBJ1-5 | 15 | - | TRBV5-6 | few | CASSLRENSNQPQHF | TGTGCCAGCAGCTTGCGGGAAAATAGCAATCAGCCCCAGCATTTT
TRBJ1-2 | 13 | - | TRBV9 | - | CASSPIGGEGYTF | TGTGCCAGCAGCCCCATAGGAGGCGAGGGCTACACCTTC
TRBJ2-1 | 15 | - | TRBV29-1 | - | CSALGPGQWVDEQFF | TGCAGCGCTCTGGGGCCGGGACAATGGGTGGATGAGCAGTTCTTC
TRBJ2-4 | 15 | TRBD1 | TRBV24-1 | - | CAPSGQGDAKNIQYF | TGTGCCCCCTCAGGACAGGGGGACGCCAAAAACATTCAGTACTTC
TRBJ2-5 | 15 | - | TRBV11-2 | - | CASSLDSTSGETQYF | TGTGCCAGCAGCTTAGACAGTACGAGCGGAGAGACCCAGTACTTC
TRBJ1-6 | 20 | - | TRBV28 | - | CASSFMITISGDSYNSPLHF | TGTGCCAGCAGTTTCATGATCACGATTTCCGGGGACTCCTATAATTCACCCCTCCACTTT
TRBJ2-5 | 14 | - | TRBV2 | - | CASSGRQILETQYF | TGTGCCAGCAGTGGCCGACAGATACTGGAGACCCAGTACTTC
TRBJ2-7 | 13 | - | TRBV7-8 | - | CASSLGVSYEQYF | TGTGCCAGCAGCTTAGGAGTCTCCTACGAGCAGTACTTC
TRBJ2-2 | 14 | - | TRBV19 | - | CASSVGQNTGELFF | TGTGCCAGTAGTGTAGGTCAGAACACCGGGGAGCTGTTTTTT
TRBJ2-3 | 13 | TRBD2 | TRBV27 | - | CAARSGGTDTQYF | TGTGCCGCTCGGAGCGGGGGTACAGATACGCAGTATTTT
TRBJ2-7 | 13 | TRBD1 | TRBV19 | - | CASSDSRGLEQYF | TGTGCCAGTAGTGATTCAAGGGGGCTCGAGCAGTACTTC
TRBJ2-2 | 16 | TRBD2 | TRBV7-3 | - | CASTLLGGSGTGELFF | TGTGCCAGCACCCTACTCGGCGGGAGCGGCACCGGGGAGCTGTTTTTT
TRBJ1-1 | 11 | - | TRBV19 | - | CANPGATEAFF | TGTGCCAACCCAGGGGCCACTGAAGCTTTCTTT
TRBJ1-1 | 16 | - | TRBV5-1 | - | CASSLLSGFMNTEAFF | TGCGCCAGCAGCTTGTTGTCAGGGTTCATGAACACTGAAGCTTTCTTT
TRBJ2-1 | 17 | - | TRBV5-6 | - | CASSSRLRDTRRNEQFF | TGTGCCAGCAGCTCCCGTCTCAGGGACACACGAAGAAATGAGCAGTTCTTC
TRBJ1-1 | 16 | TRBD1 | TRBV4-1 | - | CASSQGDRGMNTEAFF | TGCGCCAGCAGCCAAGGGGACAGGGGAATGAACACTGAAGCTTTCTTT
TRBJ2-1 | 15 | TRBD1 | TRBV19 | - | CASSKGQGPYNEQFF | TGTGCCAGTAGTAAGGGACAGGGACCCTACAATGAGCAGTTCTTC
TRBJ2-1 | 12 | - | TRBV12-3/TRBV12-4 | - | CASKGAYNEQFF | TGTGCCAGCAAGGGGGCCTACAATGAGCAGTTCTTC
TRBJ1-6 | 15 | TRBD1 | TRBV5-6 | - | CASSLGTGIHSPLHF | TGTGCCAGCAGCTTGGGGACAGGGATCCATTCACCCCTCCACTTT
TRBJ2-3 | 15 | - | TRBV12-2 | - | CASRTRLEHTDTQYF | TGTGCAAGTCGCACTCGGTTGGAGCACACAGATACGCAGTATTTT
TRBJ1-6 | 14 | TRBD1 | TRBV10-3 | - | CAISEGQVGSPLHF | TGTGCCATCAGTGAGGGACAGGTGGGTTCACCCCTCCACTTT
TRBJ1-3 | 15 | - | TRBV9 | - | CASSAPAGAGNTIYF | TGTGCCAGCAGCGCGCCGGCGGGGGCTGGAAACACCATATATTTT
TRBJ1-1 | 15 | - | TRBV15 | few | CATSPRRQGGTEAFF | TGTGCCACCAGCCCCAGGCGGCAGGGTGGGACTGAAGCTTTCTTT
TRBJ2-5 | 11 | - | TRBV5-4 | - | CASSLDSTQYF | TGTGCCAGCAGCTTGGACTCGACCCAGTACTTC
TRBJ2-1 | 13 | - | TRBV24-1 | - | CATSDINYNEQFF | TGTGCCACCAGTGATATTAACTACAATGAGCAGTTCTTC
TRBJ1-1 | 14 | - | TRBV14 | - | CASSQDPRGTEAFF | TGTGCCAGCAGCCAAGATCCAAGGGGAACTGAAGCTTTCTTT
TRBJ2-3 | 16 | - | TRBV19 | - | CASSVGASSRTDTQYF | TGTGCCAGTAGTGTCGGCGCCAGCTCTAGGACAGATACGCAGTATTTT
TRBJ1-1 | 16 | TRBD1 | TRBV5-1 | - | CASSLSGGQGNTEAFF | TGCGCCAGCAGCTTGAGTGGGGGACAGGGTAACACTGAAGCTTTCTTT
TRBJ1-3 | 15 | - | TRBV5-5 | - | CASSLGVGTGNTIYF | TGTGCCAGCAGCTTAGGGGTTGGGACTGGAAACACCATATATTTT
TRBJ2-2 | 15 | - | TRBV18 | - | CASSSGLLNTGELFF | TGTGCCAGCTCATCGGGACTGCTGAACACCGGGGAGCTGTTTTTT
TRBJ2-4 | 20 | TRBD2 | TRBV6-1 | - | CASSVGGRARGGVQKNIQYF | TGTGCCAGCAGTGTTGGCGGGAGGGCCAGGGGAGGGGTGCAGAAAAACATTCAGTACTTC
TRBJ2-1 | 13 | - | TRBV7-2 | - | CASSLGYGSEQFF | TGTGCCAGCAGCTTAGGTTACGGGAGTGAGCAGTTCTTC
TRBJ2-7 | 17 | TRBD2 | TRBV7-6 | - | CASSLNPGLAIIYEQYF | TGTGCCAGCAGCTTAAACCCGGGACTAGCGATTATCTACGAGCAGTACTTC
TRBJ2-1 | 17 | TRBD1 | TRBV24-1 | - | CATSDPKPGQDGHEQFF | TGTGCCACCAGTGACCCAAAACCGGGACAGGACGGCCATGAGCAGTTCTTC
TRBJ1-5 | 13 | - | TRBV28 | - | CASSRQTNQPQHF | TGTGCCAGCAGCCGACAGACAAATCAGCCCCAGCATTTT
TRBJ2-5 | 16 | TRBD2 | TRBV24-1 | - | CATSDLLRGGQETQYF | TGTGCCACCAGTGATTTGCTACGGGGGGGCCAAGAGACCCAGTACTTC
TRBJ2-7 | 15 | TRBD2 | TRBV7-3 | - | CASRSGTSGAGEQYF | TGTGCCAGCAGGTCCGGGACTAGCGGGGCGGGGGAGCAGTACTTC
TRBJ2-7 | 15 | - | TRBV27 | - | CASSTGGRAFYEQYF | TGTGCCAGCAGTACCGGCGGGCGGGCGTTCTACGAGCAGTACTTC
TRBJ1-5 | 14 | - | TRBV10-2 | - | CASSESGGNQPQHF | TGCGCCAGCAGTGAGTCGGGGGGAAATCAGCCCCAGCATTTT
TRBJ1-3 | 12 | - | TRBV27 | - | CASASSGNTIYF | TGTGCCAGCGCTAGCTCTGGAAACACCATATATTTT
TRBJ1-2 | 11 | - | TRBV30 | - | CAGRLFYGYTF | TGTGCCGGCAGGTTATTCTATGGCTACACCTTC